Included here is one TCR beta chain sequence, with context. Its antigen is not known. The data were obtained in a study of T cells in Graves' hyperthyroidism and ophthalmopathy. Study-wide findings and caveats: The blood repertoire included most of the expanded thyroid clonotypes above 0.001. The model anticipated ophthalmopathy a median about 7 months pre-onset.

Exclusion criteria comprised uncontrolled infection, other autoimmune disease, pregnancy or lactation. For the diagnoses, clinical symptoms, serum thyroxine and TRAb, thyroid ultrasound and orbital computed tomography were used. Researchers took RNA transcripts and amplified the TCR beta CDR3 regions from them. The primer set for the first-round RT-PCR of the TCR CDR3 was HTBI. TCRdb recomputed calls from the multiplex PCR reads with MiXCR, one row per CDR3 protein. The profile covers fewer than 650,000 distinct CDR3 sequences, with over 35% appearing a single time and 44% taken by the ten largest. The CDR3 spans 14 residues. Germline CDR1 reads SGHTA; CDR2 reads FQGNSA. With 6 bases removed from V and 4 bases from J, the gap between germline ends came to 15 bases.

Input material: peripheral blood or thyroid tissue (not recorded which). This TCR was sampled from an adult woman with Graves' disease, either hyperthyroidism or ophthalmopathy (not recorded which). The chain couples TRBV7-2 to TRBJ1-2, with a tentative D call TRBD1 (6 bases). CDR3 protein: CASRSRDTGYGYTF. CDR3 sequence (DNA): TGTGCCAGCAGATCCCGGGACACGGGCTATGGCTACACCTTC.